The 22 T cell receptor beta chains below were found in one sample sequenced in a study of shared clonotypes between healthy human individuals. Produced via immunoSEQ multiplex PCR; TCRdb's table is partial and in-frame only. The sample consists of about 2,100,000 clones, roughly 91% of them appearing once. Naive-designated CD8 cells lacked CD45RO, were positively enriched for CCR7, and omitted terminally differentiated effector memory CD45RA+ cells. Material: naive CD8+ T cells from PBMCs. These receptors were obtained from a man in his late teens or twenties in good health. Some clones in this sample may be carry-over from other donors' samples.

This clone was observed a single time. The genes are TRBV27 and TRBJ1-2; D ambiguous. CDR3 length: 13 residues. Germline loops: CDR1 MNHEY, CDR2 SMNVEV (reference sequence). The V end lost 2 bases, the J end lost 10 bases, and 14 bases lay between the germline ends. Here the CDR3 reads CASSLAGNDFYTF. As DNA, the CDR3 is TGTGCCAGCAGTTTAGCGGGGAATGATTTCTACACCTTC.

Here the CDR3 reads CASSEGTGAYVQYF. DNA for the CDR3: TGTGCCAGCAGTGAGGGGACAGGGGCTTATGTGCAGTACTTC. The chain joins TRBV6-1 to TRBJ2-7, with 10 bases fitting TRBD1. This CDR3 is built from 14 residues. Germline CDR1 MNHNS, CDR2 SASEGT. V shed 3 bases, J shed 9 bases, and the junction held 8 bases outside the gene matches.

The chain recombines TRBV2 with TRBJ1-1; D gene ambiguous. Trimming stripped 8 bases from V and 3 bases from J, with 16 bases between. This CDR3 comprises 14 residues. Germline assignment: CDR1 SNHLY and CDR2 FYNNEI. Here the CDR3 reads CASSPTLFYTEAFF. The DNA for the CDR3 is TGTGCCAGCTCACCGACTCTTTTTTACACTGAAGCTTTCTTT.

The V and J genes are TRBV7-8 and TRBJ2-6, with D unclear. Between the trimmed V and J ends, which lost 4 bases and 2 bases, there was a span of 12 bases. This CDR3 comprises 16 residues. Germline-derived CDR1 and CDR2 are SGHVS and FQNEAQ. CDR3 bases: TGTGCCAGCAGCTCAGACGGGTTAGCTGGGGCCAACGTCCTGACTTTC. Protein product: CASSSDGLAGANVLTF.

Only one count was recorded for this clone. The rearrangement links TRBV5-8 to TRBJ2-1, with 9 bases aligning to TRBD1. The CDR3 loop spans 14 amino acids. Trimming cost V 5 bases and J 7 bases; bases outside gene matches: 7. The V gene's germline CDR1 is SGHTS and CDR2 YDEGEE. The CDR3: CASRRTGVGNEQFF. The DNA of the CDR3 is TGTGCCAGCAGGCGGACAGGGGTGGGGAATGAGCAGTTCTTC.

The V call is TRBV19, the J call TRBJ2-1, with 7 positions matching TRBD2. CDR3 length: 13 amino acids. Looked up from germline, CDR1 is LNHDA and CDR2 is SQIVND (reference sequence). The V segment lost 3 bases and the J segment 7 bases; nucleotides outside the gene matches: 3. The CDR3 bases are TGTGCCAGTAGTATTTCTAGCGGTAATGAGCAGTTCTTC. Translating gives CASSISSGNEQFF.

The chain links TRBV9 to TRBJ2-5, with 8 bases identical to TRBD1. This CDR3 has 16 amino acids. Germline CDR1 and CDR2: SGDLS and YYNGEE. The V segment lost 4 bases and the J segment 5 bases; nucleotides outside the gene matches: 13. CDR3 region: CASSPGFTGGIETQYF. The CDR3 bases are TGTGCCAGCAGCCCCGGGTTTACAGGGGGAATTGAGACCCAGTACTTC. The variable domain in full, completed from reference TRBV9 and TRBJ2-5, reads DSGVTQTPKHLITATGQRVTLRCSPRSGDLSVYWYQQSLDQGLQFLIQYYNGEERAKGNILERFSAQQFPDLHSELNLSSLELGDSALYFCASSPGFTGGIETQYFGPGTRLLVL.

The rearrangement joins TRBV27 to TRBJ2-7, with 9 bases that match TRBD1. The ends lost 5 bases at V and 5 bases at J; junction bases unmatched: 10. The CDR3 is 15 residues long. Germline V gene data show CDR1 as MNHEY and CDR2 as SMNVEV (reference sequence). The CDR3 sequence: CASSALGQGFHEQYF. CDR3 nucleotides: TGTGCCAGCAGTGCCTTGGGACAGGGTTTCCACGAGCAGTACTTC.

This chain connects TRBV19 to TRBJ1-1, with 7 bases that match TRBD1. J gave up 3 bases and V 1 base, and 8 bases lay outside the gene matches. The germline gives CDR1 LNHDA, CDR2 SQIVND (reference sequence). CDR3 length: 16 amino acids. CDR3 DNA: TGTGCCAGTAGTATAGCTCAGGGGGGCGGGGACACTGAAGCTTTCTTT. Translation gives CASSIAQGGGDTEAFF.

The V and J genes are TRBV29-1 and TRBJ2-5; 7 bases are shared with TRBD2. CDR1 and CDR2 from the germline V gene are SQVTM and ANQGSEA. Trimming cost V 0 bases and J 5 bases; bases outside gene matches: 12. The CDR3 is 16 residues long. The CDR3 nucleotides are TGCAGCGTTGAAGATCGTGGCTGGGAGGGCGAGGAGACCCAGTACTTC. Its protein is CSVEDRGWEGEETQYF.

The chain joins TRBV10-2 to TRBJ2-2; 8 bases agree with TRBD2. V lost 6 bases, J lost 4 bases, and 4 bases stayed unmatched. The CDR3 is 14 residues long. CDR1 is WSHSY, CDR2 SAAADI, per germline. This CDR3 is CASRGLGGTGELFF. The CDR3, as DNA: TGCGCCAGCAGGGGACTAGGAGGCACCGGGGAGCTGTTTTTT.

V and J are TRBV4-1 and TRBJ2-2, with a weak D call TRBD2 (5 bases). The CDR3 loop spans 16 amino acids. V shed 8 bases and J shed 0 bases, with 16 bases lying between them. Germline CDR1 MGHRA, CDR2 YSYEKL. The CDR3 reads CASGFSRRANTGELFF. In DNA, the CDR3 is TGCGCCAGCGGATTTTCACGGCGGGCGAACACCGGGGAGCTGTTTTTT.

Note on this clone: At the DNA level, this CDR3 is encoded by other sequences in the same sample as well. This chain connects TRBV7-8 to TRBJ1-1, with D possibly matching TRBD1 (5 bases). This CDR3 has 17 amino acids. CDR1 and CDR2 from the germline V gene are SGHVS and FQNEAQ. With 3 bases removed from V and 4 bases from J, the gap between germline ends came to 21 bases. CDR3 sequence reads: CASSFGAGTLRSTEAFF. CDR3 coding DNA: TGTGCCAGCAGCTTCGGCGCAGGGACCCTTAGGAGCACTGAAGCTTTCTTT.

The CDR3 sequence: CASSRRPNTGELFF. DNA for the CDR3: TGCGCCAGCAGTAGGCGTCCGAACACCGGGGAGCTGTTTTTT. The chain employs TRBV5-1 and TRBJ2-2, with D unresolved. Trimming removed 5 bases at V and 0 bases at J, with 8 bases between. The germline V gene encodes CDR1 SGHRS and CDR2 YFSETQ. The CDR3 runs 14 residues.

The rearrangement uses TRBV30 and TRBJ2-7; 11 positions match TRBD1. From germline, CDR1 is GTSNPN and CDR2 SVGIG (reference sequence). This CDR3 is 14 amino acids long. V dropped 3 bases and J dropped 4; count of bases not matched to a gene: 5. The CDR3 sequence: CAWRVGQGVYEQYF. CDR3 bases: TGTGCCTGGAGGGTGGGACAGGGGGTATACGAGCAGTACTTC.

This sequence joins TRBV12-5 and TRBJ1-1, with D tentatively TRBD1 (6 bases). Germline CDR1 and CDR2: LGHNT and FRNRAP. CDR3 length: 13 amino acids. V dropped 6 bases and J dropped 7 bases, with 15 bases sitting between them. CDR3 residues: CASGLETGLEAFF. DNA for the CDR3: TGTGCTAGTGGCTTAGAGACAGGCCTTGAAGCTTTCTTT.

This chain uses TRBV30 with TRBJ2-7; TRBD1 or TRBD2 may be the D gene (6 bases each). Germline V gene lookup returns CDR1 GTSNPN and CDR2 SVGIG (reference sequence). V dropped 4 bases and J dropped 7 bases, with 26 bases sitting between them. This CDR3 is built from 16 residues. CDR3: CAWNPGLGAPLSEQYF. DNA for the CDR3: TGTGCCTGGAATCCGGGACTGGGGGCTCCGTTATCGGAGCAGTACTTC.

The chain couples TRBV12-1 to TRBJ2-5; the DNA was not used to check the table's D call, TRBD2. TRBV12-1 is designated a pseudogene. The CDR3 is 15 residues long. CDR3 sequence (DNA): TGTGCCAGCAGCCCGGGAGGGACTTCCGCAGAGACCCAGTACTTC. Its translation: CASSPGGTSAETQYF.

J is TRBJ2-2 and V is TRBV6-6, with 10 nucleotides matching TRBD2. V gave up 6 bases and J gave up 4 bases; unmatched junction bases: 5. This CDR3 has 15 residues. CDR1 is MNHNY and CDR2 is SVGAGI in the germline V gene (reference sequence). The CDR3 reads CASSSSGRATGELFF. CDR3 DNA: TGTGCCAGCAGCTCCAGCGGGAGGGCCACCGGGGAGCTGTTTTTT.

The chain recombines TRBV7-9 with TRBJ1-1; D is unclear. V lost 1 base and J lost 1, with 7 bases in between. From germline, CDR1 is SEHNR and CDR2 FQNEAQ (reference sequence). The CDR3 has 14 amino acids. In nucleotides, the CDR3 is TGTGCCAGCAGCTTAGTATCTTGGAACACTGAAGCTTTCTTT. Translation gives CASSLVSWNTEAFF.

A remark on this clone: This same CDR3 is encoded by further DNA sequences in the sample. The chain is built from TRBV4-1 and TRBJ1-3; D call uncertain. The CDR3 loop spans 14 amino acids. Germline CDR1 MGHRA, CDR2 YSYEKL. V gave up 0 bases and J gave up 1 base, with 4 bases separating them. This CDR3 reads CASSQDSSGNTIYF. CDR3 DNA: TGCGCCAGCAGCCAAGACAGTTCTGGAAACACCATATATTTT.

The V call is TRBV5-1, the J call TRBJ2-6; D is unclear. The CDR3 loop spans 19 amino acids. Trimming took 2 bases from V and 2 from J, leaving 20 bases between them. The germline V gene has CDR1 SGHRS and CDR2 YFSETQ. The CDR3 region is CASSLGTVPALAGANVLTF. CDR3 nucleotide sequence: TGCGCCAGCAGCTTAGGAACAGTCCCCGCCCTGGCTGGGGCCAACGTCCTGACTTTC.